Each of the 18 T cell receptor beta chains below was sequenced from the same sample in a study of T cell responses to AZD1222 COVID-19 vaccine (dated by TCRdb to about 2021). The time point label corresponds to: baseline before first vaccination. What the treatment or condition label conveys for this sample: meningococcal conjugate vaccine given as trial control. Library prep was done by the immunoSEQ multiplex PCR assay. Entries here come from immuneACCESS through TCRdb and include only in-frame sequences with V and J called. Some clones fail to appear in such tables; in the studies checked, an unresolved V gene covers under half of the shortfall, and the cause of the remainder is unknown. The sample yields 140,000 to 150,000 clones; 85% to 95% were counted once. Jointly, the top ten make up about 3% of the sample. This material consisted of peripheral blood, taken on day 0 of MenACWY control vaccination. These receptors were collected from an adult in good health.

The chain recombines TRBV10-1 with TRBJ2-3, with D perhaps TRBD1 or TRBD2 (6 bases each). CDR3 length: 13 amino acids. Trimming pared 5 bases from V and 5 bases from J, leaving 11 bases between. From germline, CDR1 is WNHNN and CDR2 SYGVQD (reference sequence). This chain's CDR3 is CASSTGAQDTQYF. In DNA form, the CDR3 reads TGCGCCAGCAGTACGGGGGCCCAAGATACGCAGTATTTT.

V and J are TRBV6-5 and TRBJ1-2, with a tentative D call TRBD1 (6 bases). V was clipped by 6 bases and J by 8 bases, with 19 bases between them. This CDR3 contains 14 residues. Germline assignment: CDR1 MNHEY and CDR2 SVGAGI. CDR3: CASRPATQGRGYTF. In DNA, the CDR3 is TGTGCCAGCAGACCCGCCACGCAGGGGCGGGGCTACACCTTC.

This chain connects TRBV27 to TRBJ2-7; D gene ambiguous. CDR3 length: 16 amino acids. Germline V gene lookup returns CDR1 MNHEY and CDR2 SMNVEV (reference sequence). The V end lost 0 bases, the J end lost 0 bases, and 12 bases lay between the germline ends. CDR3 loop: CASSLSWKQSSYEQYF. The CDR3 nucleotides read TGTGCCAGCAGTTTATCGTGGAAGCAGAGCTCCTACGAGCAGTACTTC.

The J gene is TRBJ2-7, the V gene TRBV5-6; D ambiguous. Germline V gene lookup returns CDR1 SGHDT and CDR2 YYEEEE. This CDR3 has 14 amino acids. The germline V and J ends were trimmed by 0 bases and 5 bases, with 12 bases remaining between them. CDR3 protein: CASSLEGSSHEQYF. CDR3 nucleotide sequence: TGTGCCAGCAGCTTGGAAGGGTCCAGCCACGAGCAGTACTTC.

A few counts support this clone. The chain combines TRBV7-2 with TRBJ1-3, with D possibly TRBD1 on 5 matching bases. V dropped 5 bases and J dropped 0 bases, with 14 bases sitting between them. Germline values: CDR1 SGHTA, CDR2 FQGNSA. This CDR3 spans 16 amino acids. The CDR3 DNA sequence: TGTGCCAGCAGCCAGATGACAGTGAGCTCTGGAAACACCATATATTTT. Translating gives CASSQMTVSSGNTIYF. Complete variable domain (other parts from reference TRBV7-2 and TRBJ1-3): GAGVSQSPSNKVTEKGKDVELRCDPISGHTALYWYRQSLGQGLEFLIYFQGNSAPDKSGLPSDRFSAERTGGSVSTLTIQRTQQEDSAVYLCASSQMTVSSGNTIYFGEGSWLTVV.

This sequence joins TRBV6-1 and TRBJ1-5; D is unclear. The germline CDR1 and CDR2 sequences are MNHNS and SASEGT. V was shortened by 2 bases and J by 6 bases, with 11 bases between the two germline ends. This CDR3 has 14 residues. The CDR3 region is CASSESQSGQPQHF. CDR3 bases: TGTGCCAGCAGTGAAAGCCAATCCGGTCAGCCCCAGCATTTT.

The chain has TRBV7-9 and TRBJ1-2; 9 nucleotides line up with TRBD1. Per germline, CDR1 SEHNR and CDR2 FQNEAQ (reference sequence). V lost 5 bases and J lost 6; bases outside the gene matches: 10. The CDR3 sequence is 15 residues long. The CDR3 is CASSPNDRGLDGYTF. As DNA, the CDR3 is TGTGCCAGCAGCCCGAATGACAGGGGGTTGGATGGCTACACCTTC.

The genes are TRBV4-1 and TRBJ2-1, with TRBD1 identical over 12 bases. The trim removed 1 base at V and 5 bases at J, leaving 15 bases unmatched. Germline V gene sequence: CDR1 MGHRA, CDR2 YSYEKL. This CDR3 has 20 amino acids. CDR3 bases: TGCGCCAGCAGCCAAGGGTATGGGACAGGGGGCGCGGGTTGGGACAATGAGCAGTTCTTC. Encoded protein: CASSQGYGTGGAGWDNEQFF.

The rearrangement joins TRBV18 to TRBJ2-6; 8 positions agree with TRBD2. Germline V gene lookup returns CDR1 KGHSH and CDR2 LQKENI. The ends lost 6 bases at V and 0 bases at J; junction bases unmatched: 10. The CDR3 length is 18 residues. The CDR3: CASSPLDGTSSGANVLTF. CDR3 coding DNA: TGTGCCAGCTCCCCCCTTGATGGGACTAGCTCTGGGGCCAACGTCCTGACTTTC.

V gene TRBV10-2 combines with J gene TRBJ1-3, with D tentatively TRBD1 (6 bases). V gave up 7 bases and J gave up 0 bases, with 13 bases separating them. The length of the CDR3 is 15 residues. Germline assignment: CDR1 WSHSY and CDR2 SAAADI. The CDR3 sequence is CASIADRTSGNTIYF. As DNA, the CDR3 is TGCGCCAGCATCGCCGACAGGACCTCTGGAAACACCATATATTTT.

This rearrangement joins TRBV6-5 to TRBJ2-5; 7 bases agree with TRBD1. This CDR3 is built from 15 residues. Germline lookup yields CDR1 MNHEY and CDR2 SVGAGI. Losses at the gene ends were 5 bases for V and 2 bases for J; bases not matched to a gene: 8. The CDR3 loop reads CASSRDGQVQETQYF. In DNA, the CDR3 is TGTGCCAGCAGTCGGGACGGACAGGTTCAAGAGACCCAGTACTTC.

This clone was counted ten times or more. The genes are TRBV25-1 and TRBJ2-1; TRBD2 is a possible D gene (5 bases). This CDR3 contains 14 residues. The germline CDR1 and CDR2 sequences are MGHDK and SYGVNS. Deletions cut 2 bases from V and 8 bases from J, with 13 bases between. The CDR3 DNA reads TGTGCCAGCAGTGAAACTAGGGAGAGCGATGAGCAGTTCTTC. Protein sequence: CASSETRESDEQFF.

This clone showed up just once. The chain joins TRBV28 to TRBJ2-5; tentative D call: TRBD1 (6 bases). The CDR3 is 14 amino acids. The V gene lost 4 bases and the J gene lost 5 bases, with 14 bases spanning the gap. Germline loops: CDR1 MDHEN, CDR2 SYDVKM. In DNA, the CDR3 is TGTGCCAGCAGTTCGACAGGTTCCTATGAGACCCAGTACTTC. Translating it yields CASSSTGSYETQYF.

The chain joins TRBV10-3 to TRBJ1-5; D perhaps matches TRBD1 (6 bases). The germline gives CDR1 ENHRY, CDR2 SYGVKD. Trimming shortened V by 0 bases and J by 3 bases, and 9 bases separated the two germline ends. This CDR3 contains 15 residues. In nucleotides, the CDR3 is TGTGCCATCAGTGAGTCAGGGGGAGTCAATCAGCCCCAGCATTTT. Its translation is CAISESGGVNQPQHF.

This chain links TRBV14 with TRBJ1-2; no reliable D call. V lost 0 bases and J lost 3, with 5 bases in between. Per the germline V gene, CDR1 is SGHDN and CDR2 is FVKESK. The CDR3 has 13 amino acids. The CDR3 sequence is CASSQERYYGYTF. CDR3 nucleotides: TGTGCCAGCAGCCAAGAACGGTACTATGGCTACACCTTC. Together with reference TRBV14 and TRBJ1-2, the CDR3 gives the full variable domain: EAGVTQFPSHSVIEKGQTVTLRCDPISGHDNLYWYRRVMGKEIKFLLHFVKESKQDESGMPNNRFLAERTGGTYSTLKVQPAELEDSGVYFCASSQERYYGYTFGSGTRLTVV.

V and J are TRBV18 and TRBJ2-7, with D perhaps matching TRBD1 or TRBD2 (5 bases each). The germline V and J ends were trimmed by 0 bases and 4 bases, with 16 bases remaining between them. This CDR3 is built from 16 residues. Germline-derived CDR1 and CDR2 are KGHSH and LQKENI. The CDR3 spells CASSPPLEGRGYEQYF. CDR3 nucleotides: TGTGCCAGCTCACCACCGTTAGAGGGGCGCGGTTACGAGCAGTACTTC.

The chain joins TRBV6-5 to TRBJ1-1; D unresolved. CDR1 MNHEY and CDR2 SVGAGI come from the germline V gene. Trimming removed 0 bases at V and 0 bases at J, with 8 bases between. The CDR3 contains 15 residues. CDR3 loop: CASSYSSVMNTEAFF. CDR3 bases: TGTGCCAGCAGTTACTCGTCAGTCATGAACACTGAAGCTTTCTTT.

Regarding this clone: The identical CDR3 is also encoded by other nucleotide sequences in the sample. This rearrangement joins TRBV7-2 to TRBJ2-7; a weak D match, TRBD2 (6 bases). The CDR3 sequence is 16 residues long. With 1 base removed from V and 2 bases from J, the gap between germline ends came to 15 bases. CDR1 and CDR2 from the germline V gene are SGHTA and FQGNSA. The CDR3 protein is CASSLVGGGRTYEQYF. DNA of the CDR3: TGTGCCAGCAGCTTAGTTGGGGGAGGTCGTACCTACGAGCAGTACTTC.